This entry lists 31 T cell receptor beta chains sequenced from one sample in a study of tumor-infiltrating lymphocytes in primary liver carcinoma. TCR beta cDNA came from roughly 0.45 ug total RNA, primed with a constant-region primer. Three nested multiplex PCR rounds, a slightly modified ARM-PCR, produced the libraries for TCR beta. Amplification in the first two PCR rounds was performed using TRBV1-TRBV30 forward primers and a C-beta reverse primer for roughly 10 cycles each. A single record per CDR3 protein comes from TCRdb applying MiXCR to the multiplex PCR reads. The sample lists about 330,000 distinct CDR3 sequences, almost 65% seen once, with about 6.1% in the top ten. Blood RNA came from unsorted whole blood; germline DNA was also extracted. Sequencing was done on a sample of peripheral blood. These receptors all stem from a man in his forties or fifties with primary liver carcinoma and hepatitis B virus infection.

This clonotype has a count of ten or more. The chain employs TRBV11-3 and TRBJ2-1, with D unclear. CDR3 size: 13 residues. The germline V gene encodes CDR1 SGHNT and CDR2 YENEEA. Trimming shortened V by 5 bases and J by 10 bases, and 15 bases separated the two germline ends. CDR3 sequence (DNA): TGTGCCAGCAGCCTAGGTCGCACTCGGGAGCAGTTCTTC. Its protein product is CASSLGRTREQFF. Using reference TRBV11-3 and TRBJ2-1 for the parts outside the CDR3, the full variable domain is EAGVVQSPRYKIIEKKQPVAFWCNPISGHNTLYWYLQNLGQGPELLIRYENEEAVDDSQLPKDRFSAERLKGVDSTLKIQPAELGDSAVYLCASSLGRTREQFFGPGTRLTVL.

Comments on this clonotype: A much more abundant neighbour one base away suggests this may be a read error. The rearrangement links TRBV4-2 to TRBJ1-5; the D is unclear. The germline V gene has CDR1 LGHNA and CDR2 YNFKEQ. The CDR3 covers 15 residues. The V end was cut by 4 bases, the J end by 3 bases, with 13 bases between. The CDR3 nucleotides are TGTGCCAGCAGCCGAGATGATGGTGTCAATCAGCCCCAGCATTTT. As protein: CASSRDDGVNQPQHF.

As regards this clonotype: It may be a read error: a sequence one base away is much more abundant. The chain links TRBV5-1 to TRBJ1-1, with D uncertain. The CDR3 is 13 residues long. Per the germline V gene, CDR1 is SGHRS and CDR2 is YFSETQ. CDR3 sequence reads: CASTQPGNPEAVF. CDR3 coding DNA: TGCGCCAGCACTCAACCGGGAAACCCTGAAGCTGTCTTT.

On this clonotype itself: A read error may account for a junction end that differs from germline. The chain links TRBV11-3 to TRBJ2-3; D is possibly TRBD1 (5 bases). CDR1 and CDR2 (germline): SGHNT, YENEEA. This CDR3 has 13 amino acids. The CDR3 DNA reads as TGTGCCAGCAGCATCGGACATGTGGATATGCAGTATTTT. It is translated as CASSIGHVDMQYF.

With regard to this clonotype: The junction and the germline gene differ at one end; a read error may be behind it. The rearrangement links TRBV5-5 to TRBJ2-7; 9 bases align to TRBD1. The CDR3 extends over 17 amino acids. In germline, CDR1 is SGHKS, CDR2 YYEKEE (reference sequence). The CDR3 region is CTSSLALTGGNSYEQYF. CDR3 sequence (DNA): TGTACCAGCAGCTTGGCGCTGACAGGGGGAAATTCCTACGAGCAGTACTTC.

A word on this clonotype: This could be a read error, since a much larger clone is one nucleotide away. DNA for the CDR3: TGCGCCAGCAGCCCGGGACCGCAGTCCCTCGAGCACTACTTC. The encoded protein is CASSPGPQSLEHYF. The V and J genes are TRBV5-1 and TRBJ2-7, with D perhaps matching TRBD1 or TRBD2 (5 bases each). The CDR3 contains 14 residues. CDR1 is SGHRS, CDR2 YFSETQ, per germline.

About this clonotype: Just one base apart from a much larger clone, this may be a read error. CDR3 residues: CASSEAHFGGRRPQHF. The CDR3 DNA reads TGTGCCAGCAGTGAAGCGCATTTTGGGGGGCGTCGGCCCCAGCATTTT. The chain carries TRBV6-1 and TRBJ1-5; D is possibly TRBD1 (6 bases). V was cut by 0 bases and J by 9 bases, with 18 bases left in between. CDR1 MNHNS and CDR2 SASEGT come from the germline V gene. This CDR3 comprises 16 residues.

This clonotype was observed a handful of times. The V call is TRBV5-8, the J call TRBJ2-1; 14 bases line up with TRBD2. The germline CDR1 and CDR2 sequences are SGHTS and YDEGEE. The CDR3 runs to 18 residues. With 2 bases clipped from V and 6 bases from J, the junction kept 10 bases outside the gene matches. CDR3 sequence (DNA): TGTGCCAGCAGCTTCACGGGACTAGCGGGAGCTTTCCGCAATGAGCAGTTCTTC. The encoded protein is CASSFTGLAGAFRNEQFF.

This clonotype was seen only once. A read error may account for a junction end that differs from germline. The chain carries TRBV25-1 and TRBJ1-4, with TRBD1 matching 9 bases. The CDR3 is made up of 15 amino acids. Germline CDR1 and CDR2: MGHDK and SYGVNS. The CDR3: CASSVDRGTNEKLFF. The DNA for the CDR3 is TGTGCCAGTAGTGTGGACAGGGGAACTAATGAAAAACTGTTTTTT.

Concerning this clonotype: A read error may explain this, as a much larger clone is one base away. The chain couples TRBV10-3 to TRBJ2-3; D unresolved. The CDR3 is 15 residues long. Germline assignment: CDR1 ENHRY and CDR2 SYGVKD. The chain's CDR3 is CVITREASSTDTQYF. DNA for the CDR3: TGTGTCATCACACGCGAAGCGTCTAGCACAGATACGCAGTATTTT.

As for this clonotype: Being one base from a much bigger clone, this may be a read error. The V call is TRBV12-3 or TRBV12-4, the J call TRBJ1-6; the D gene is possibly TRBD1 (5 bases). This CDR3 is built from 14 residues. V gave up 3 bases and J gave up 8 bases, with 11 bases separating them. This CDR3 is CASSFRDLDSPLHF. For the CDR3, the DNA is TGTGCCAGCAGTTTCCGGGACCTTGATTCACCCCTCCACTTT.

The chain joins TRBV11-1 to TRBJ2-1, with 13 bases identical to TRBD2. The V gene's germline CDR1 is SGHAT and CDR2 FQDESV (reference sequence). The CDR3 runs 14 residues. With V trimmed by 6 bases and J by 8 bases, 4 bases remained unmatched. CDR3 in DNA: TGTGCCAGCAGTTGTGGACTAGCGGGAGATGAGCAGTTCTTC. Amino acids: CASSCGLAGDEQFF.

A word on this clonotype: This could be a read error, since a much larger clone is one nucleotide away. The chain joins TRBV4-3 to TRBJ1-2; unclear D gene. Germline CDR1 and CDR2: LGHNA and YSLEER. This CDR3 is 15 amino acids long. The germline V and J ends were trimmed by 3 bases and 3 bases, with 14 bases remaining between them. CDR3 bases: TGCGCCAGCAGCCAGGGCGGGCGATCAGACTATGGCTACACCTTC. It translates to CASSQGGRSDYGYTF.

This clonotype came up once. A much larger clone lies one base from this, so it may be a read error. The chain carries TRBV6-6 and TRBJ2-3; D gene unclear. Per germline, CDR1 MNHNY and CDR2 SVGAGI (reference sequence). This CDR3 spans 12 amino acids. V was pared by 6 bases and J by 1 base, with 5 bases between. CDR3 sequence: CASRRGTDTQYF. CDR3 nucleotides: TGTGCCAGCAGGCGTGGCACAGATACGCAGTATTTT.

Worth noting for this clonotype: A single base separates this from a much larger clone, so it may be a read error. The chain joins TRBV4-2 to TRBJ2-5; TRBD2 aligns across 9 bases. Germline assignment: CDR1 LGHNA and CDR2 YNFKEQ. The CDR3 spans 17 residues. CDR3 coding DNA: TGTGCCAGCAGCCTGACCCCCGGGGGGACTAGCCAAGATACCCAGTACTTC. It codes for CASSLTPGGTSQDTQYF.

This clonotype has a count of ten or more. The chain has TRBV11-1 and TRBJ2-1; TRBD2 matches at 10 bases. Germline CDR1 and CDR2: SGHAT and FQDESV (reference sequence). The CDR3 is made up of 16 amino acids. Trimming cost V 0 bases and J 4 bases; bases outside gene matches: 3. The CDR3 nucleotides read TGTGCCAGCAGCTTAGCGCTAGCGGGGGATTACAATGAGCAGTTCTTC. Translation gives CASSLALAGDYNEQFF. The full variable domain, in which reference TRBV11-1 and TRBJ2-1 provide the parts outside the CDR3, is EAEVAQSPRYKITEKSQAVAFWCDPISGHATLYWYRQILGQGPELLVQFQDESVVDDSQLPKDRFSAERLKGVDSTLKIQPAELGDSAMYLCASSLALAGDYNEQFFGPGTRLTVL.

On this clonotype: A read error is possible here, since a much larger clone lies one base away. J is TRBJ1-2 and V is TRBV6-5, with 9 bases that match TRBD1. V trimming: 5 bases; J trimming: 7 bases; junction bases outside the gene matches: 11. In germline, CDR1 is MNHEY, CDR2 SVGAGI. The CDR3 runs 15 residues. CDR3 nucleotides: TGTGCCAGCAGTCACCAATCCGGGACAGGGTTTGGCTACACCTTC. It is translated as CASSHQSGTGFGYTF.

The chain couples TRBV11-2 to TRBJ2-7; D remains unclear. The germline CDR1 and CDR2 sequences are SGHAT and FQNNGV. V was cut by 9 bases and J by 4 bases, with 25 bases left in between. The CDR3 runs 16 residues. Written as DNA, the CDR3 is TGTGCCAGTAGCCGTACTGGTAGATCCTGGATGTACGAGCAGTACTTC. Translated, it gives CASSRTGRSWMYEQYF.

This clonotype showed up many times. The chain links TRBV29-1 to TRBJ1-1; 7 bases agree with TRBD1. CDR3 length: 11 amino acids. Germline loops: CDR1 SQVTM, CDR2 ANQGSEA. This chain's CDR3 is CTGTTGTEAFF. CDR3 DNA: TGCACCGGAACGACAGGGACCGAAGCTTTCTTT.

In regard to this clonotype: The conserved final phenylalanine or tryptophan is absent from the CDR3, which likely points to a read error. The chain uses TRBV28 and TRBJ1-2; D perhaps matches TRBD1 (6 bases). This CDR3 has 13 residues. CDR1 and CDR2 (germline): MDHEN, SYDVKM. V lost 1 base and J lost 7, with 10 bases in between. CDR3 DNA: TGTGCCAGCAGTTTATCCTCAGGGGCTGGCTACACCATC. It is translated as CASSLSSGAGYTI.

On this clonotype: The CDR3 end shows no conserved phenylalanine or tryptophan, and so a read error is likely. Because the CDR3's place on the DNA is in doubt, the DNA is left out and the CDR3 is given as listed by TCRdb. This rearrangement joins TRBV6-1 to TRBJ1-2. Germline CDR1 MNHNS, CDR2 SASEGT. A total of 14 residues make up the CDR3, ends included. The CDR3 sequence: CASYEGRINYGYAL.

As concerns this clonotype: A much larger clone is a single base away; this may be a read error. The chain recombines TRBV28 with TRBJ1-1, with D perhaps matching TRBD1 (5 bases). The germline V gene has CDR1 MDHEN and CDR2 SYDVKM. The length of the CDR3 is 13 residues. CDR3 region: CASSFLEDTGAFF. The CDR3 nucleotides read TGTGCCAGCAGTTTTCTGGAGGACACTGGAGCTTTCTTT.

This clonotype showed up many times. V is TRBV10-3 and J is TRBJ1-1; D is perhaps TRBD1 (6 bases). CDR3 length: 14 residues. Germline V CDR1 and CDR2: ENHRY, SYGVKD. V was trimmed by 6 bases and J by 1 base, leaving 12 bases between them. DNA for the CDR3: TGTGCCATCAGGCGGGACACCCCGAACACTGAAGCTTTCTTT. It translates to CAIRRDTPNTEAFF.

This clonotype was detected ten times or more. The chain carries TRBV11-2 and TRBJ2-2; the D call may be TRBD1 or TRBD2 (5 bases each). Trimming shortened V by 3 bases and J by 7 bases, and 9 bases separated the two germline ends. The V gene's germline CDR1 is SGHAT and CDR2 FQNNGV. The CDR3 consists of 13 residues. The CDR3 protein is CASSLGVFGELFF. The CDR3 region has the DNA TGTGCCAGCAGCTTGGGGGTCTTCGGGGAGCTGTTTTTT.

About this clonotype itself: Since a much larger clone is just one base distant, this may be a read error. The chain has TRBV29-1 and TRBJ1-2; D might be TRBD1 (5 bases). The V gene lost 4 bases and the J gene lost 5 bases, with 11 bases spanning the gap. There are 12 residues in the CDR3. Germline V gives CDR1 SQVTM, CDR2 ANQGSEA. The CDR3 region has the DNA TGCAGCGTTGCCCAACAGGTGTATGGCTACACCTTC. The encoded protein is CSVAQQVYGYTF.

On this clonotype: One end of the junction does not line up with germline, which may come from a read error. The genes are TRBV10-2 and TRBJ2-7; the D is unclear. CDR3 length: 12 amino acids. Germline lookup yields CDR1 WSHSY and CDR2 SAAADI. The CDR3: CSSSESGYKQYF. The CDR3 bases are TGCTCCAGCAGTGAGTCCGGCTACAAGCAGTACTTC.

The chain uses TRBV19 and TRBJ2-1; no clear D. Germline CDR1 and CDR2: LNHDA and SQIVND (reference sequence). The CDR3 sequence is 19 residues long. The V end was cut by 3 bases, the J end by 5 bases, with 26 bases between. CDR3 protein: CASSMPSPPPPTSHNEQFF. In DNA, the CDR3 is TGTGCCAGTAGTATGCCGTCACCACCCCCCCCGACATCTCACAATGAGCAGTTCTTC.

This clonotype has at least ten counts. V is TRBV5-5 and J is TRBJ2-3; the D gene is possibly TRBD1 (5 bases). Germline CDR1 and CDR2: SGHKS and YYEKEE (reference sequence). The V and J ends lost 0 bases and 2 bases respectively, with 10 bases between them. This CDR3 contains 15 residues. Written as DNA, the CDR3 is TGTGCCAGCAGCTTGGAGGGGCTACCCACAGATACGCAGTATTTT. Its protein is CASSLEGLPTDTQYF.

About this clonotype: The junction differs from germline at one of its ends, possibly a read error. The chain has TRBV28 and TRBJ1-2, with no clear D. This CDR3 region has 13 residues. Germline assignment: CDR1 MDHEN and CDR2 SYDVKM. The CDR3 loop reads CASSFASWYDYTF. The CDR3 nucleotides are TGTGCCAGCAGTTTCGCGAGCTGGTATGACTACACCTTC.

Details on this clonotype: Being one base from a much bigger clone, this may be a read error. V and J are TRBV7-9 and TRBJ1-6; D call uncertain. V was trimmed by 1 base and J by 8 bases, leaving 15 bases between them. In germline, CDR1 is SEHNR, CDR2 FQNEAQ (reference sequence). The CDR3 totals 16 residues. The CDR3 DNA follows: TGTGCCAGCAGCTTAGGTCCAACAGCTTATGATTCACCCCTCCACTTT. The encoded protein is CASSLGPTAYDSPLHF.

This clonotype was counted ten times or more. The chain links TRBV6-1 to TRBJ1-2, with D unclear. Germline V gene sequence: CDR1 MNHNS, CDR2 SASEGT. The CDR3 spans 13 residues. The V gene lost 2 bases and the J gene lost 5 bases, with 9 bases spanning the gap. The CDR3 loop is CASSENRRYGYTF. CDR3 bases: TGTGCCAGCAGTGAAAATCGACGGTATGGCTACACCTTC.